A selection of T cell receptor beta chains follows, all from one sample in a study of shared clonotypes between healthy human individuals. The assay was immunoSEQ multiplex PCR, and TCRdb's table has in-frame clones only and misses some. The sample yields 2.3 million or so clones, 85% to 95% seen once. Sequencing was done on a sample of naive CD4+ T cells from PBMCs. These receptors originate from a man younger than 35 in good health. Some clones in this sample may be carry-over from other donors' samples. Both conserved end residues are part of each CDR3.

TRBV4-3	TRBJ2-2	CASSALGGGLTGELFF
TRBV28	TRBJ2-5	CATRGQETQYF
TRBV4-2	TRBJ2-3	CASSLDVADTQYF
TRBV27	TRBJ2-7	CASSPGTSSKFIVEQYF
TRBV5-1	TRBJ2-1	CASSYRVGGSYNEQFF
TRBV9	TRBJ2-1	CASSVLDRGLNEQFF
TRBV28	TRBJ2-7	CASRSGTRTPRLYEQYF
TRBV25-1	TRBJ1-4	CASTPGQGYEKLFF
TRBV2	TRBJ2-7	CASGGDSREQYF
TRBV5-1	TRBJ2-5	CASSLQQGLGETQYF
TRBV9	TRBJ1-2	CASSAITWGYGYTF
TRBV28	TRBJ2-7	CASRMTDYEQYF
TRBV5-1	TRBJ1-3	CASSEQNSGNTIYF
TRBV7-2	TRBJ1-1	CASSLTPRGTEAFF
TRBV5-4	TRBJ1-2	CASRAAGSGYGYTF
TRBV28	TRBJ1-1	CASSLNTLEAFF
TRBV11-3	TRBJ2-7	CASSLGSYYEQYF
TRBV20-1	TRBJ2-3	CSAMQGDTQYF
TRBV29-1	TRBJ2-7	CSVDRGADEQYF
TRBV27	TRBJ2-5	CASSLDRGWETQYF
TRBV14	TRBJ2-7	CASSRTSGYYEQYF
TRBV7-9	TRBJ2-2	CASSFLGAGDTGELFF
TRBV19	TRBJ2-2	CATWTGAGELFF
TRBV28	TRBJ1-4	CASSLWGQANEKLFF
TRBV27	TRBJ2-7	CASQKVPGGPGEQYF
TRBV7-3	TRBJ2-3	CASSERAGANTDTQYF
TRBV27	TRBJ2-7	CASSTGAGGSYEQYF
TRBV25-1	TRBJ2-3	CASSELTGATDTQYF
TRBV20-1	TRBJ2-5	CSARERETQYF
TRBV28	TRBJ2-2	CASSLRVGELFF
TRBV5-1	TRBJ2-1	CASSLSSSGSSYNEQFF
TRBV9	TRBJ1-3	CASSPATDSGNTIYF
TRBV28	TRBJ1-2	CATGRDYGYTF
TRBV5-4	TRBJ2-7	CASSFGPTGSRYEQYF
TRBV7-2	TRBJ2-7	CASSPIARYSYEQYF
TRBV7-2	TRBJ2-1	CASSRRLEDEQFF
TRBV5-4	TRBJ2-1	CASSSPVGTSENPFNEQFF
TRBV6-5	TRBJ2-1	CASSYRGLAANEQFF
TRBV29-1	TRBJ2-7	CSVEIGSSYEQYF
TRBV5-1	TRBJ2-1	CASSLGPSYNEQFF
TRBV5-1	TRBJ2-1	CASSLITQGTNEQFF
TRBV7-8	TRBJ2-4	CASSLVGQGFLAKNIQYF
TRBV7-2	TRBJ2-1	CASSLGGALRDEQFF
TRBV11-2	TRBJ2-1	CASSMGLVNNEQFF
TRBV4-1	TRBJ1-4	CASSHRREKLFF
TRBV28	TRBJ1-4	CASSAHGNEKLFF
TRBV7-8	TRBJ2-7	CASSSHYEQYF
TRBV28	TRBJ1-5	CASSLATGPQHF
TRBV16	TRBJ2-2	CASINGGGSNTGELFF
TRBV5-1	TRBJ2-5	CASSFLRTGEETQYF
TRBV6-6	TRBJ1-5	CASNNRGSGSQPQHF
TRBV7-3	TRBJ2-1	CASSLGGTGANEQFF
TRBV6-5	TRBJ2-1	CASRDPPGEQFF
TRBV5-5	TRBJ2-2	CASSLRFSVDTGELFF
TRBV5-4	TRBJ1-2	CASNPAGMIGYGYTF
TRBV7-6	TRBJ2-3	CASSETGGLGTDTQYF
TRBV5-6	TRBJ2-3	CASSLETRQGILSTDTQYF
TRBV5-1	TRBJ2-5	CASSLGTSWGETQYF